Each of the 29 T cell receptor beta chains below was sequenced from the same sample in a study of T-cell memory formation after mild COVID-19. Each CDR3 protein is one row after TCRdb ran MiXCR on the 5' RACE reads. In the table there are roughly 310,000 distinct CDR3 sequences, around a sixth of which are singletons. Input material: PBMCs or a T cell subset sorted from them (not recorded which). These receptors all stem from a man aged 18 to 30 who had mild COVID-19 (a few samples of this study predate the infection). Cell type and time point are not known.

The rearrangement joins TRBV12-3 or TRBV12-4 to TRBJ2-5; 9 nucleotides match TRBD1. V lost 8 bases and J lost 7; bases outside the gene matches: 5. The CDR3 has 12 residues. The CDR3 DNA reads as TGTGCCAGCCGACAGGGGGTAGGGACCCAGTACTTC. Translating gives CASRQGVGTQYF.

This sequence joins TRBV19 and TRBJ1-5; perhaps TRBD1 as D (5 bases). CDR3 length: 15 residues. Trimming shortened V by 6 bases and J by 7 bases, and 19 bases separated the two germline ends. The germline V gene encodes CDR1 LNHDA and CDR2 SQIVND (reference sequence). The CDR3 loop is CASSLYGGVGQPQHF. The CDR3 DNA reads as TGTGCCAGTAGCCTATACGGGGGAGTAGGCCAGCCCCAGCATTTT.

The chain combines TRBV6-5 with TRBJ1-2; D may be TRBD1 (5 bases). In germline, CDR1 is MNHEY, CDR2 SVGAGI. The CDR3 has 13 amino acids. Trimming shortened V by 4 bases and J by 8 bases, and 14 bases separated the two germline ends. The CDR3 nucleotides read TGTGCCAGCAGTTTAGGGACGTTGGAAGGCTACACCTTC. This translates into CASSLGTLEGYTF.

This clonotype has a single count. The chain carries TRBV10-1 and TRBJ1-5; a possible D gene is TRBD1 (6 bases). Germline assignment: CDR1 WNHNN and CDR2 SYGVQD (reference sequence). V lost 3 bases and J lost 1, with 13 bases in between. This CDR3 comprises 16 residues. Here the CDR3 DNA reads TGCGCCAGCAGTGACCCGGGGGGCTCGAGCAATCAGCCCCAGCATTTT. This gives the protein CASSDPGGSSNQPQHF.

The gene calls are TRBV10-3 and TRBJ1-2, with 7 bases identical to TRBD1. CDR1 and CDR2 (germline): ENHRY, SYGVKD. Losses at the gene ends were 10 bases for V and 3 bases for J; bases not matched to a gene: 8. The CDR3 extends over 13 amino acids. CDR3 sequence: CASGRGLDYGYTF. The CDR3 nucleotides are TGTGCCAGTGGGAGGGGGCTCGACTATGGCTACACCTTC.

This chain links TRBV7-9 with TRBJ2-7, with D perhaps matching TRBD1 (6 bases). This CDR3 comprises 14 residues. The V gene's germline CDR1 is SEHNR and CDR2 FQNEAQ (reference sequence). Trimming took 5 bases from V and 0 from J, leaving 11 bases between them. DNA for the CDR3: TGTGCCAGCAGCCCTCGGACAGCCTCCTACGAGCAGTACTTC. It encodes CASSPRTASYEQYF.

This sequence joins TRBV12-3 or TRBV12-4 and TRBJ2-3; 8 bases are shared with TRBD2. The junction had 4 bases not matched to a gene; V was cut back by 3 bases and J by 2 bases. This CDR3 has 15 amino acids. This chain's CDR3 is CASSLGAGATDTQYF. The CDR3 bases are TGTGCCAGCAGTTTGGGAGCGGGGGCCACAGATACGCAGTATTTT.

The chain uses TRBV11-2 and TRBJ2-1, with no clear D. Trimming took off 5 bases at V and 0 bases at J, with 17 bases between the two ends. The CDR3 is 17 residues long. Per the germline V gene, CDR1 is SGHAT and CDR2 is FQNNGV. In DNA, the CDR3 is TGTGCCAGCAGCGTCCTTGGGGAAGGATCCTCCTACAATGAGCAGTTCTTC. It specifies CASSVLGEGSSYNEQFF.

This clonotype occurred a few times. This rearrangement joins TRBV11-1 to TRBJ2-2; 9 bases match TRBD2. V trimming: 0 bases; J trimming: 7 bases; junction bases outside the gene matches: 9. There are 17 residues in the CDR3. The germline V gene encodes CDR1 SGHAT and CDR2 FQDESV (reference sequence). The CDR3 coding sequence is TGTGCCAGCAGCTTAGCTAGCGGGGGAGCTTATTTCGGGGAGCTGTTTTTT. Its translation is CASSLASGGAYFGELFF.

This chain links TRBV4-2 with TRBJ1-5; TRBD1 is a possible D gene (6 bases). This CDR3 spans 13 amino acids. Trimming cost V 3 bases and J 6 bases, with 9 bases left between them. Germline V CDR1 and CDR2: LGHNA, YNFKEQ. This CDR3 reads CASSHTQGQPQHF. The CDR3, as DNA: TGTGCCAGCAGCCACACACAGGGTCAGCCCCAGCATTTT.

V and J are TRBV5-1 and TRBJ2-3; D uncertain. Deletions cut 6 bases from V and 2 bases from J, with 13 bases between. The CDR3 has 14 residues. CDR1 is SGHRS and CDR2 is YFSETQ in the germline V gene. CDR3 DNA sequence: TGCGCCAGCACCTCAGTAGGTCACACAGATACGCAGTATTTT. It yields the protein CASTSVGHTDTQYF.

The sample holds many counts of this clonotype. V usage is TRBV7-2 and J usage is TRBJ2-5, with 8 bases lining up with TRBD1. Trimming removed 3 bases from V and 4 bases from J; junction bases left unmatched: 1. The germline V gene has CDR1 SGHTA and CDR2 FQGNSA. The CDR3 is 13 amino acids. CDR3 nucleotides: TGTGCCAGCAGCTTTACAGGGGGAGAGACCCAGTACTTC. Encoded protein: CASSFTGGETQYF.

The V call is TRBV12-3 or TRBV12-4, the J call TRBJ2-4, with a weak D call TRBD1 (6 bases). Trimming stripped 10 bases from V and 5 bases from J, with 15 bases between. The CDR3 loop spans 13 amino acids. This chain's CDR3 is CATRNRAQNIQYF. The CDR3 DNA sequence: TGTGCCACCCGGAACAGGGCCCAAAACATTCAGTACTTC.

This clonotype was observed a handful of times. The chain carries TRBV7-2 and TRBJ2-3; D is perhaps TRBD1 (6 bases). Deletions cut 4 bases from V and 9 bases from J, with 8 bases between. The CDR3 contains 11 residues. Germline V gives CDR1 SGHTA, CDR2 FQGNSA. The CDR3 DNA follows: TGTGCCAGCAGCTCTACAGGGACGCAGTATTTT. It codes for CASSSTGTQYF.

This clonotype was seen a handful of times. The gene calls are TRBV6-5 and TRBJ2-2, with D maybe TRBD2 (6 bases). Germline CDR1 and CDR2: MNHEY and SVGAGI. The CDR3 length is 13 residues. V dropped 6 bases and J dropped 6 bases, with 11 bases sitting between them. The CDR3 DNA reads TGTGCCAGCAGACCTGGGGGGTCCGGGGAGCTGTTTTTT. It yields the protein CASRPGGSGELFF.

The chain uses TRBV28 and TRBJ1-5, with 7 bases aligning to TRBD1. The germline V gene has CDR1 MDHEN and CDR2 SYDVKM. CDR3 length equals 14 residues. Germline trimming cut 6 bases from V and 6 bases from J; bases unmatched to any gene: 8. The CDR3 is CASRRDRARQPQHF. The CDR3 nucleotides read TGTGCCAGCAGGCGAGACAGGGCACGTCAGCCCCAGCATTTT.

J is TRBJ2-7 and V is TRBV28; possible D gene TRBD1, 6 bases. CDR1 and CDR2 (germline): MDHEN, SYDVKM. This CDR3 region has 13 residues. V was cut by 6 bases and J by 2 bases, with 11 bases left in between. In DNA form, the CDR3 reads TGTGCCAGCAGCCGACCAGGGGCCTACGAGCAGTACGTC. This sequence encodes CASSRPGAYEQYV.

The rearrangement joins TRBV2 to TRBJ2-3, with D possibly TRBD1 on 5 matching bases. The germline V gene encodes CDR1 SNHLY and CDR2 FYNNEI. V was trimmed by 11 bases and J by 4 bases, leaving 13 bases between them. CDR3 size: 12 residues. CDR3 loop: CAGQDPPDTQYF. For the CDR3, the DNA is TGTGCCGGACAAGATCCGCCAGATACGCAGTATTTT.

This clonotype has only a few counts. The chain couples TRBV2 to TRBJ1-3; D not resolved. The CDR3 extends over 12 amino acids. Trimming left V 7 bases short and J 10 bases short, with 14 bases between. The germline CDR1 and CDR2 sequences are SNHLY and FYNNEI. The CDR3 DNA is TGTGCCAGCACCGAAGGTAGAGGGACCATATATTTT. Its protein is CASTEGRGTIYF.

The V gene is TRBV5-1, the J gene TRBJ2-2; D remains ambiguous. The germline gives CDR1 SGHRS, CDR2 YFSETQ. The CDR3 contains 15 residues. Trimming pared 5 bases from V and 1 base from J, leaving 12 bases between. The CDR3 DNA follows: TGCGCCAGCAGTCCCCAGACGGTGAACACCGGGGAGCTGTTTTTT. Protein: CASSPQTVNTGELFF.

This clonotype was seen only a few times. This chain joins TRBV7-9 and TRBJ2-1; D remains ambiguous. CDR3 length: 15 amino acids. The germline gives CDR1 SEHNR, CDR2 FQNEAQ (reference sequence). Trimming left V 3 bases short and J 2 bases short, with 11 bases between. CDR3 sequence: CASSFQSVTYNEQFF. CDR3 DNA: TGTGCCAGCAGCTTCCAAAGCGTTACCTACAATGAGCAGTTCTTC.

This clonotype was recorded a few times. The V and J genes are TRBV7-9 and TRBJ2-7; D is ambiguous. Trimming left V 6 bases short and J 0 bases short, with 6 bases between. Germline V CDR1 and CDR2: SEHNR, FQNEAQ (reference sequence). CDR3 length: 12 residues. CDR3 DNA: TGTGCCAGCAGTTTTAGCTCCTACGAGCAGTACGTC. It is translated as CASSFSSYEQYV.

The chain joins TRBV5-1 to TRBJ2-5; the D is unclear. The CDR3 totals 16 residues. The germline V and J ends were trimmed by 3 bases and 0 bases, with 15 bases remaining between them. The germline gives CDR1 SGHRS, CDR2 YFSETQ. The CDR3 bases are TGCGCCAGCAGCTCCTCGGCCATGCCGTACCAAGAGACCCAGTACTTC. It yields the protein CASSSSAMPYQETQYF.

The chain employs TRBV2 and TRBJ2-5; 9 bases align to TRBD2. The junction had 6 bases not matched to a gene; V was cut back by 3 bases and J by 4 bases. The CDR3 extends over 15 amino acids. Germline V CDR1 and CDR2: SNHLY, FYNNEI. The DNA for the CDR3 is TGTGCCAGCAGTGATATAGCGGGGGTAGTAGAGACCCAGTACTTC. Its protein product is CASSDIAGVVETQYF.

This clonotype showed up just a few times. This chain links TRBV7-9 with TRBJ1-3; 7 bases are shared with TRBD1. V was clipped by 11 bases and J by 4 bases; unmatched bases: 5. The CDR3 extends over 12 amino acids. The germline CDR1 and CDR2 sequences are SEHNR and FQNEAQ (reference sequence). The CDR3 sequence: CAPDRAGNTIYF. CDR3 coding DNA: TGTGCCCCCGACAGGGCAGGAAACACCATATATTTT.

The chain has TRBV12-3 or TRBV12-4 and TRBJ1-1; D is undetermined. The V and J ends lost 8 bases and 8 bases respectively, with 12 bases between them. The CDR3 extends over 11 amino acids. CDR3 sequence reads: CASSSPGEAFF. The DNA for the CDR3 is TGTGCCAGCTCGTCCCCTGGGGAAGCTTTCTTT.

The V gene is TRBV20-1, the J gene TRBJ2-7, with D maybe TRBD1 (5 bases). Trimming left V 5 bases short and J 6 bases short, with 17 bases between. Germline V CDR1 and CDR2: DFQATT, SNEGSKA (reference sequence). The CDR3 has 13 amino acids. CDR3 coding DNA: TGCAGTGCTCCGCCGACAGTTTTCTGCGAGCAGTACGTC. This sequence encodes CSAPPTVFCEQYV.

This clonotype was observed a handful of times. The V and J genes are TRBV20-1 and TRBJ2-5; 12 nucleotides align to TRBD2. The CDR3 has 14 amino acids. Germline V gene data show CDR1 as DFQATT and CDR2 as SNEGSKA (reference sequence). With V trimmed by 6 bases and J by 5 bases, 7 bases remained unmatched. The CDR3 DNA sequence: TGCAGTGCCGGCCGACTAGCGGGGGAGGAGACCCAGTACTTC. Its translation: CSAGRLAGEETQYF.

This clonotype was seen once. This chain joins TRBV5-1 and TRBJ2-1; 8 positions agree with TRBD2. This CDR3 is 16 amino acids long. Trimming at V came to 1 base and at J to 7 bases, leaving 10 bases not matched to a gene. The germline gives CDR1 SGHRS, CDR2 YFSETQ. CDR3 residues: CASSLSGGGGWNEQFF. Here the CDR3 DNA reads TGCGCCAGCAGCTTGTCCGGGGGGGGCGGTTGGAATGAGCAGTTCTTC.